This T cell receptor (beta chain) was identified during a study of blood T cells in healthy people across ages. Using a J-beta primer mix together with a sample-barcoded 5' primer, a second PCR was run for 7 to 11 cycles. TCRdb analysed the 5' RACE reads with MiXCR anew, one entry per CDR3 protein. The repertoire holds over 500,000 distinct CDR3 sequences, with about 51% as singletons. Trimming cost V 0 bases and J 8 bases, with 6 bases left between them. The CDR3 loop spans 12 amino acids. CDR1 SGHNT and CDR2 YYREEE come from the germline V gene (reference sequence). This clonotype occurred many times.

The sample was blood. The clonotype comes from a woman aged 80 or over in good health. V gene TRBV5-4 combines with J gene TRBJ2-1; D unclear. CDR3 region: CASSLGPDEQFF. The CDR3 DNA follows: TGTGCCAGCAGCTTGGGTCCGGATGAGCAGTTCTTC.